These 23 T cell receptor beta chains came from one sample sequenced in a study of identical twins. TCRdb reprocessed the 5' RACE reads via MiXCR and lists one record per CDR3 protein. The data hold 420,000 or so distinct CDR3 sequences, with around 18% observed a single time. The sample taken for sequencing was naive T cells sorted from blood. The origin of the receptors is a man aged 45-65 years in good health.

This clonotype came up many times. The chain is built from TRBV10-3 and TRBJ2-2; D might be TRBD2 (6 bases). The germline CDR1 and CDR2 sequences are ENHRY and SYGVKD. The ends were cut back, 11 bases at V and 8 bases at J, with 12 bases in the middle. CDR3 length: 11 residues. DNA for the CDR3: TGTGCCTCTACTAGCTCAGGGGAGCTGTTTTTT. Protein: CASTSSGELFF.

This clonotype occurred a few times. The chain is built from TRBV5-5 and TRBJ2-2, with a weak D call TRBD1 (5 bases). Germline lookup yields CDR1 SGHKS and CDR2 YYEKEE (reference sequence). This CDR3 contains 16 residues. V was pared by 2 bases and J by 4 bases, with 15 bases between. Here the CDR3 DNA reads TGTGCCAGCAGCTTCGGTCCAGGGCGTTCCACCGGGGAGCTGTTTTTT. It yields the protein CASSFGPGRSTGELFF.

This clonotype occurred a few times. This rearrangement joins TRBV7-8 to TRBJ1-1; no clear D. Germline V gene sequence: CDR1 SGHVS, CDR2 FQNEAQ. Trimming took off 5 bases at V and 1 base at J, with 11 bases between the two ends. There are 14 residues in the CDR3. The CDR3 sequence: CASSPDGQNTEAFF. CDR3 DNA sequence: TGTGCCAGCAGCCCTGACGGTCAGAACACTGAAGCTTTCTTT.

This chain connects TRBV20-1 to TRBJ2-1, with TRBD2 matching over 12 bases. From germline, CDR1 is DFQATT and CDR2 SNEGSKA (reference sequence). The CDR3 sequence is 15 residues long. The junction had 8 bases not matched to a gene; V was cut back by 6 bases and J by 5 bases. The CDR3 DNA follows: TGCAGTGCCACCCTAGCGGGGGGGAGCAACAATGAGCAGTTCTTC. This gives the protein CSATLAGGSNNEQFF.

This clonotype has just a few counts. The chain has TRBV20-1 and TRBJ2-5; 10 bases are shared with TRBD1. The CDR3 contains 15 residues. Germline CDR1 reads DFQATT; CDR2 reads SNEGSKA (reference sequence). After removal of 0 bases from V and 5 bases from J, the junction contained 6 bases not matched to a gene. This CDR3 is CSARDPTGGGETQYF. CDR3 bases: TGCAGTGCTAGAGACCCGACAGGGGGCGGTGAGACCCAGTACTTC.

The chain links TRBV5-1 to TRBJ1-5; tentative D call: TRBD1 (6 bases). V was clipped by 4 bases and J by 1 base, with 12 bases between them. Germline V gene sequence: CDR1 SGHRS, CDR2 YFSETQ. This CDR3 region has 15 residues. Here the CDR3 reads CASSPQGLSNQPQHF. The CDR3 DNA is TGCGCCAGCAGCCCCCAGGGGCTGAGCAATCAGCCCCAGCATTTT. Drawing the rest from reference TRBV5-1 and TRBJ1-5, the complete variable domain is KAGVTQTPRYLIKTRGQQVTLSCSPISGHRSVSWYQQTPGQGLQFLFEYFSETQRNKGNFPGRFSGRQFSNSRSEMNVSTLELGDSALYLCASSPQGLSNQPQHFGDGTRLSIL.

This clonotype appeared many times. J is TRBJ2-3 and V is TRBV4-3; TRBD2 aligns across 9 bases. CDR3 length equals 17 residues. V shed 0 bases and J 4 bases; nucleotides not matched to a gene: 8. Germline V gene sequence: CDR1 LGHNA, CDR2 YSLEER. The CDR3 nucleotides are TGCGCCAGCAGCCAAGATAGTAGCGGGAGAGTCCCAGATACGCAGTATTTT. Its protein is CASSQDSSGRVPDTQYF.

This clonotype turned up a few times. Written as DNA, the CDR3 is TGTGCCACCGCCCGAAGGGGCCCCTTATACAATGAGCAGTTCTTC. As protein: CATARRGPLYNEQFF. The chain recombines TRBV24-1 with TRBJ2-1; possible D gene TRBD1, 5 bases. The CDR3 runs 15 residues. V lost 9 bases, J lost 4 bases, and 18 bases lay in between. The germline V gene encodes CDR1 KGHDR and CDR2 SFDVKD.

To note about this clonotype: One junction end disagrees with the germline gene, perhaps due to a read error. This CDR3 reads CAPSREETQYF. The CDR3 region has the DNA TGTGCCCCCAGCAGAGAAGAGACCCAGTACTTC. The chain joins TRBV15 to TRBJ2-5, with D uncertain. CDR3 length: 11 amino acids. Germline-derived CDR1 and CDR2 are LNHNV and YYDKDF (reference sequence).

The chain has TRBV7-2 and TRBJ2-1, with D maybe TRBD1 (5 bases). V was clipped by 5 bases and J by 4 bases, with 9 bases between them. The CDR3 has 13 residues. Per germline, CDR1 SGHTA and CDR2 FQGNSA. The CDR3 here is CASSETAYNEQFF. The CDR3 DNA reads as TGTGCCAGCAGCGAGACAGCTTACAATGAGCAGTTCTTC.

V is TRBV20-1 and J is TRBJ1-5, with unresolved D. Per germline, CDR1 DFQATT and CDR2 SNEGSKA (reference sequence). V was cut by 0 bases and J by 10 bases, with 10 bases left in between. The CDR3 is made up of 12 amino acids. The CDR3 sequence: CSAREGGYPQHF. CDR3 sequence (DNA): TGCAGTGCTAGAGAGGGAGGTTATCCCCAGCATTTT.

The CDR3 DNA reads as TGTGCCAGCAGCCTAGCAAGACAGGGGGCTTCTGGGGCCAACGTCCTGACTTTC. Amino acid sequence: CASSLARQGASGANVLTF. V and J are TRBV28 and TRBJ2-6, with 10 bases that match TRBD1. CDR1 and CDR2 from the germline V gene are MDHEN and SYDVKM. Trimming at V came to 6 bases and at J to 1 base, leaving 9 bases not matched to a gene. The CDR3 length is 18 residues.

The genes are TRBV12-3 or TRBV12-4 and TRBJ2-2; 8 nucleotides align to TRBD2. V trimming: 5 bases; J trimming: 4 bases; junction bases outside the gene matches: 6. This CDR3 contains 15 residues. This chain's CDR3 is CASSRGGRSTGELFF. In nucleotides, the CDR3 is TGTGCCAGCAGTCGGGGGGGTAGGAGCACCGGGGAGCTGTTTTTT.

Only a few counts were recorded for this clonotype. The chain has TRBV5-6 and TRBJ1-1; no clear D gene. The germline V gene encodes CDR1 SGHDT and CDR2 YYEEEE. The CDR3 runs 14 residues. V lost 3 bases to trimming and J lost 1 base, with 10 bases between them. The CDR3 bases are TGTGCCAGCAGCTCGGATAGCAGGAACACTGAAGCTTTCTTT. It encodes CASSSDSRNTEAFF.

As to this clonotype: A clone one base away is much larger, so this may be a read error. CDR3 nucleotide sequence: TGTGCCAGCAACGAGGAGAAAACCTCGAGCACCGGGGAGCTGTTTTTT. Protein sequence: CASNEEKTSSTGELFF. This sequence joins TRBV6-2 or TRBV6-3 and TRBJ2-2; no clear D. V was trimmed by 7 bases and J by 4 bases, leaving 19 bases between them. Germline V gene sequence: CDR1 MNHEY, CDR2 SVGEGT. This CDR3 is 16 amino acids long.

The chain carries TRBV6-1 and TRBJ2-3, with 7 positions matching TRBD1. Germline CDR1 and CDR2: MNHNS and SASEGT. The CDR3 has 12 residues. The V and J ends lost 5 bases and 9 bases, in that order; junction bases with no gene match: 5. The CDR3 loop reads CASSKTGETQYF. The CDR3 coding sequence is TGTGCCAGCAGTAAAACAGGGGAAACGCAGTATTTT.

This clonotype has ten or more counts. One end of the junction does not line up with germline, which may come from a read error. The chain combines TRBV6-6 with TRBJ1-3, with D hard to call. Looked up from germline, CDR1 is MNHNY and CDR2 is SVGAGI (reference sequence). This CDR3 has 13 amino acids. CDR3 nucleotides: TGTGTCAGCGGGCCGTTGGAAGGAAACACCATATATTTT. This codes for CVSGPLEGNTIYF.

This clonotype was counted at least ten times. The rearrangement joins TRBV5-6 to TRBJ1-2; TRBD1 agrees at 9 bases. Germline CDR1 and CDR2: SGHDT and YYEEEE. J lost 8 bases, V lost 4 bases, and 9 bases had no gene match. CDR3 length: 14 residues. As DNA, the CDR3 is TGTGCCAGCAGCGGAACCGGGACAGGGTTCGGCTACACCTTC. Translation: CASSGTGTGFGYTF.

This clonotype was counted ten times or more. The chain carries TRBV7-9 and TRBJ2-2; D is ambiguous. Trimming took off 2 bases at V and 3 bases at J, with 4 bases between the two ends. CDR3 length equals 13 residues. Germline V gene lookup returns CDR1 SEHNR and CDR2 FQNEAQ (reference sequence). The CDR3 DNA follows: TGTGCCAGCAGCTTACCCCACACCGGGGAGCTGTTTTTT. This encodes CASSLPHTGELFF. The full variable domain, with the rest looked up from reference TRBV7-9 and TRBJ2-2, is DTGVSQNPRHKITKRGQNVTFRCDPISEHNRLYWYRQTLGQGPEFLTYFQNEAQLEKSRLLSDRFSAERPKGSFSTLEIQRTEQGDSAMYLCASSLPHTGELFFGEGSRLTVL.

A few counts support this clonotype. The CDR3 DNA follows: TGTGCCAGCAATTTAAACAGGGGCGGCTACACCTTC. It yields the protein CASNLNRGGYTF. The genes are TRBV6-1 and TRBJ1-2; 7 nucleotides align to TRBD1. V shed 7 bases and J 8 bases; nucleotides not matched to a gene: 7. This CDR3 has 12 residues. The germline V gene has CDR1 MNHNS and CDR2 SASEGT.

This clonotype showed up many times. The chain uses TRBV12-3 or TRBV12-4 and TRBJ1-5; 7 bases match TRBD1. With V trimmed by 5 bases and J by 5 bases, 9 bases remained unmatched. CDR3 length: 15 residues. Here the CDR3 reads CASSPNTGAHQPQHF. CDR3 sequence (DNA): TGTGCCAGCAGTCCTAACACAGGGGCGCATCAGCCCCAGCATTTT.

This clonotype was detected only a few times. The chain links TRBV4-1 to TRBJ2-7, with 7 bases aligning to TRBD2. The CDR3 spans 15 residues. Germline V lookup: CDR1 MGHRA, CDR2 YSYEKL. With V trimmed by 1 base and J by 2 bases, 5 bases remained unmatched. This CDR3 reads CASSQVAGVPYEQYF. CDR3 nucleotides: TGCGCCAGCAGCCAAGTGGCGGGGGTCCCCTACGAGCAGTACTTC.

The chain is built from TRBV28 and TRBJ2-7; 7 positions agree with TRBD2. CDR1 and CDR2 from the germline V gene are MDHEN and SYDVKM. The V and J ends lost 7 bases and 0 bases, in that order; junction bases with no gene match: 15. The CDR3 is 17 amino acids. CDR3 in amino acids: CASTPGSSGFHSYEQYF. DNA of the CDR3: TGTGCCAGCACCCCCGGGTCTAGCGGCTTTCACTCCTACGAGCAGTACTTC.